The rows below give T cell receptor beta chains drawn from one sample of a study of blood T cell repertoires in COVID-19. The data were produced by immunoSEQ multiplex PCR, yet TCRdb's version contains in-frame clones alone and is incomplete. The table has approximately 300,000 clones, 85% seen once. The specimen was PBMCs or T cells enriched from blood (not recorded which). The receptors derive from a woman aged 25 to 39 who had been exposed to COVID-19. CDR3s include the opening cysteine and the closing phenylalanine or tryptophan. A D gene is named only where the DNA matches it firmly. Clone size is shown for a subset of rows, as once, few, many or a class of expanded clone.

cdr3_aa: CASSPLTGTQYF
cdr3_nt: TGTGCCAGCTCACCACTCACGGGGACCCAGTACTTC
j_call: TRBJ2-5
clone_size: NA
d_call: NA
v_call: TRBV18

cdr3_aa: CAISESTGKTDTQYF
cdr3_nt: TGTGCCATCAGTGAGTCCACAGGGAAAACAGATACGCAGTATTTT
j_call: TRBJ2-3
clone_size: NA
d_call: NA
v_call: TRBV10-3

cdr3_aa: CASSVDGSGEQYF
cdr3_nt: TGTGCCAGCAGCGTAGATGGGTCAGGGGAGCAGTACTTC
j_call: TRBJ2-7
clone_size: NA
d_call: NA
v_call: TRBV9

cdr3_aa: CASSSELGQGNSPLHF
cdr3_nt: TGTGCCAGTTCTTCTGAATTGGGACAGGGTAATTCACCCCTCCACTTT
j_call: TRBJ1-6
clone_size: NA
d_call: TRBD1
v_call: TRBV19

cdr3_aa: CASSEFSGGPEYF
cdr3_nt: TGTGCCAGCAGTGAATTCAGCGGGGGGCCTGAGTACTTC
j_call: TRBJ2-5
clone_size: NA
d_call: TRBD2
v_call: TRBV2

cdr3_aa: CASSPSYSSGSSHEQFF
cdr3_nt: TGTGCCAGTAGTCCTTCCTATTCTAGCGGGAGTAGTCATGAGCAGTTCTTC
j_call: TRBJ2-1
clone_size: NA
d_call: TRBD2
v_call: TRBV19

cdr3_aa: CASSVLRETGELFF
cdr3_nt: TGTGCCAGCAGTGTTCTAAGGGAGACCGGGGAGCTGTTTTTT
j_call: TRBJ2-2
clone_size: many
d_call: NA
v_call: TRBV2

cdr3_aa: CASTGTGTGELFF
cdr3_nt: TGTGCCAGTACCGGGACAGGGACCGGGGAGCTGTTTTTT
j_call: TRBJ2-2
clone_size: once
d_call: TRBD1
v_call: TRBV19

cdr3_aa: CASSHGTAWSGYTF
cdr3_nt: TGCGCCAGCAGCCACGGGACAGCTTGGTCTGGCTACACCTTC
j_call: TRBJ1-2
clone_size: NA
d_call: TRBD1
v_call: TRBV5-1

cdr3_aa: CASSQVRGIGEKLFF
cdr3_nt: TGTGCCAGCAGCCAAGTTCGCGGGATTGGTGAAAAACTGTTTTTT
j_call: TRBJ1-4
clone_size: NA
d_call: NA
v_call: TRBV14

cdr3_aa: CASSQVLNQPQHF
cdr3_nt: TGCGCCAGCAGCCAAGTACTAAATCAGCCCCAGCATTTT
j_call: TRBJ1-5
clone_size: once
d_call: NA
v_call: TRBV4-1

cdr3_aa: CASSIQGGNQPQHF
cdr3_nt: TGTGCCAGTAGTATACAGGGGGGCAATCAGCCCCAGCATTTT
j_call: TRBJ1-5
clone_size: NA
d_call: TRBD1
v_call: TRBV19

cdr3_aa: CAWSVLRTSHSGNTIYF
cdr3_nt: TGTGCCTGGAGTGTACTTCGGACTTCCCACTCTGGAAACACCATATATTTT
j_call: TRBJ1-3
clone_size: NA
d_call: NA
v_call: TRBV30

cdr3_aa: CASSHAEAGSTEAFF
cdr3_nt: TGTGCCAGCAGTCATGCGGAGGCTGGGTCAACTGAAGCTTTCTTT
j_call: TRBJ1-1
clone_size: NA
d_call: NA
v_call: TRBV7-3

cdr3_aa: CASSPRGGDGNEQFF
cdr3_nt: TGTGCCAGCAGCCCACGGGGGGGTGATGGGAATGAGCAGTTCTTC
j_call: TRBJ2-1
clone_size: NA
d_call: TRBD2
v_call: TRBV7-2

cdr3_aa: CASSPRTGSSGAEQYF
cdr3_nt: TGCGCCAGCAGCCCGAGGACAGGGTCATCCGGCGCCGAGCAGTACTTC
j_call: TRBJ2-7
clone_size: NA
d_call: TRBD1
v_call: TRBV5-1

cdr3_aa: CASRGQGNYGYTF
cdr3_nt: TGTGCCAGCAGAGGACAGGGGAACTATGGCTACACCTTC
j_call: TRBJ1-2
clone_size: NA
d_call: TRBD1
v_call: TRBV6-4

cdr3_aa: CASSLAGYGYTF
cdr3_nt: TGTGCCAGTAGTCTGGCGGGCTATGGCTACACCTTC
j_call: TRBJ1-2
clone_size: few
d_call: NA
v_call: TRBV19

cdr3_aa: CASSEEDYGYTF
cdr3_nt: TGTGCCAGCAGTGAGGAGGACTATGGCTACACCTTC
j_call: TRBJ1-2
clone_size: NA
d_call: NA
v_call: TRBV2

cdr3_aa: CASSPGGAYYGYTF
cdr3_nt: TGTGCCAGCAGCCCCGGAGGGGCTTACTATGGCTACACCTTC
j_call: TRBJ1-2
clone_size: once
d_call: NA
v_call: TRBV3-1/TRBV3-2

cdr3_aa: CAWSKGSSGANVLTF
cdr3_nt: TGTGCCTGGAGCAAAGGGAGCTCTGGGGCCAACGTCCTGACTTTC
j_call: TRBJ2-6
clone_size: NA
d_call: NA
v_call: TRBV30

cdr3_aa: CASSLEFTGGSGELFF
cdr3_nt: TGTGCCAGCAGCTTAGAGTTCACAGGGGGCAGCGGGGAGCTGTTTTTT
j_call: TRBJ2-2
clone_size: NA
d_call: TRBD1
v_call: TRBV11-3

cdr3_aa: CASLTSGQTETQYF
cdr3_nt: TGTGCCAGCCTCACTAGTGGGCAGACAGAGACCCAGTACTTC
j_call: TRBJ2-5
clone_size: NA
d_call: NA
v_call: TRBV7-9

cdr3_aa: CASSVEQRGEQYF
cdr3_nt: TGTGCCAGCAGCGTAGAGCAAAGGGGCGAGCAGTACTTC
j_call: TRBJ2-7
clone_size: NA
d_call: NA
v_call: TRBV9

cdr3_aa: CASSSYSGENTGELFF
cdr3_nt: TGCGCCAGCAGCTCCTATAGCGGGGAAAACACCGGGGAGCTGTTTTTT
j_call: TRBJ2-2
clone_size: NA
d_call: TRBD2
v_call: TRBV5-1

cdr3_aa: CASSDLPSGEQYF
cdr3_nt: TGTGCCAGCAGTGACCTCCCCTCGGGGGAGCAGTACTTC
j_call: TRBJ2-7
clone_size: NA
d_call: NA
v_call: TRBV6-4

cdr3_aa: CASSRRDFLSSYNSPLHF
cdr3_nt: TGCGCCAGCAGCCGCCGGGACTTTCTGAGCTCCTATAATTCACCCCTCCACTTT
j_call: TRBJ1-6
clone_size: NA
d_call: NA
v_call: TRBV4-1

cdr3_aa: CASSLNRGETGELFF
cdr3_nt: TGTGCCAGCAGTTTAAATCGGGGAGAGACCGGGGAGCTGTTTTTT
j_call: TRBJ2-2
clone_size: NA
d_call: NA
v_call: TRBV28

cdr3_aa: CASSEGAYGYTF
cdr3_nt: TGTGCCAGCAGCGAAGGAGCCTATGGCTACACCTTC
j_call: TRBJ1-2
clone_size: NA
d_call: NA
v_call: TRBV9

cdr3_aa: CASSREQSFSGNTIYF
cdr3_nt: TGCGCCAGCAGCCGCGAGCAAAGTTTTTCTGGAAACACCATATATTTT
j_call: TRBJ1-3
clone_size: NA
d_call: NA
v_call: TRBV4-3

cdr3_aa: CASSQTQAGSYNSPLHF
cdr3_nt: TGTGCCAGCAGTCAAACCCAGGCGGGGTCCTATAATTCACCCCTCCACTTT
j_call: TRBJ1-6
clone_size: once
d_call: NA
v_call: TRBV28

cdr3_aa: CAWSELAGVGGTDTQYF
cdr3_nt: TGTGCCTGGAGTGAGCTAGCGGGAGTCGGTGGCACAGATACGCAGTATTTT
j_call: TRBJ2-3
clone_size: NA
d_call: TRBD2
v_call: TRBV30

cdr3_aa: CASTQGVRGNQPQHF
cdr3_nt: TGTGCCAGCACCCAGGGGGTGAGGGGCAATCAGCCCCAGCATTTT
j_call: TRBJ1-5
clone_size: once
d_call: TRBD1
v_call: TRBV2

cdr3_aa: CASSLSGGGQETQYF
cdr3_nt: TGTGCCAGCAGCCTTTCCGGGGGGGGCCAAGAGACCCAGTACTTC
j_call: TRBJ2-5
clone_size: NA
d_call: TRBD2
v_call: TRBV5-6

cdr3_aa: CASSRTGVINYGYTF
cdr3_nt: TGTGCCAGCAGCCGGACAGGTGTTATTAACTATGGCTACACCTTC
j_call: TRBJ1-2
clone_size: NA
d_call: TRBD1
v_call: TRBV28

cdr3_aa: CASSPGLAGESTGELFF
cdr3_nt: TGTGCCAGCAGCCCCGGTCTAGCGGGGGAGTCCACCGGGGAGCTGTTTTTT
j_call: TRBJ2-2
clone_size: NA
d_call: TRBD2
v_call: TRBV9

cdr3_aa: CASSQRQGGGSPLHF
cdr3_nt: TGTGCCAGCAGCCAAAGACAGGGGGGAGGATCACCCCTCCACTTT
j_call: TRBJ1-6
clone_size: few
d_call: TRBD1
v_call: TRBV7-2

cdr3_aa: CASSSPGQGLTQPQHF
cdr3_nt: TGTGCCAGCAGTTCGCCGGGACAGGGTCTGACTCAGCCCCAGCATTTT
j_call: TRBJ1-5
clone_size: few
d_call: TRBD1
v_call: TRBV28

cdr3_aa: CASSINRVSTDTQYF
cdr3_nt: TGTGCCAGCTCAATAAACCGGGTCAGCACAGATACGCAGTATTTT
j_call: TRBJ2-3
clone_size: NA
d_call: NA
v_call: TRBV18

cdr3_aa: CASSMAGGLTDTQYF
cdr3_nt: TGCGCCAGCAGCATGGCGGGGGGACTAACAGATACGCAGTATTTT
j_call: TRBJ2-3
clone_size: NA
d_call: TRBD2
v_call: TRBV10-2

cdr3_aa: CASSDPSSGGYNEQFF
cdr3_nt: TGTGCCAGCAGTGACCCCTCTAGCGGGGGTTACAATGAGCAGTTCTTC
j_call: TRBJ2-1
clone_size: NA
d_call: TRBD2
v_call: TRBV6-4

cdr3_aa: CASSEAGRRGYTF
cdr3_nt: TGTGCCAGCAGCGAGGCTGGTCGTCGGGGCTACACCTTC
j_call: TRBJ1-2
clone_size: few
d_call: NA
v_call: TRBV5-4

cdr3_aa: CSASSAGTTYEQYF
cdr3_nt: TGCAGTGCTAGTTCAGCGGGGACCACCTACGAGCAGTACTTC
j_call: TRBJ2-7
clone_size: NA
d_call: TRBD2
v_call: TRBV20-1

cdr3_aa: CASSPRGAGYEQYF
cdr3_nt: TGTGCCAGCAGCCCCAGGGGGGCTGGCTACGAGCAGTACTTC
j_call: TRBJ2-7
clone_size: NA
d_call: NA
v_call: TRBV6-5

cdr3_aa: CASSGVRGGEQFF
cdr3_nt: TGTGCCAGCAGCGGAGTAAGGGGCGGTGAGCAGTTCTTC
j_call: TRBJ2-1
clone_size: many
d_call: NA
v_call: TRBV2

cdr3_aa: CASSAPDRGVTDTQYF
cdr3_nt: TGTGCCAGCAGCGCCCCCGACAGGGGAGTGACAGATACGCAGTATTTT
j_call: TRBJ2-3
clone_size: NA
d_call: TRBD1
v_call: TRBV5-4

cdr3_aa: CASSPYFGKNIQYF
cdr3_nt: TGTGCCAGCAGCCCGTACTTTGGCAAAAACATTCAGTACTTC
j_call: TRBJ2-4
clone_size: NA
d_call: NA
v_call: TRBV5-5

cdr3_aa: CASSPRLASSYEQYF
cdr3_nt: TGTGCCAGCAGCCCCCGACTAGCCAGCTCCTACGAGCAGTACTTC
j_call: TRBJ2-7
clone_size: NA
d_call: TRBD2
v_call: TRBV7-9

cdr3_aa: CASSLSRVHEQYF
cdr3_nt: TGTGCCAGCAGTTTGTCCAGGGTCCACGAGCAGTACTTC
j_call: TRBJ2-7
clone_size: once
d_call: NA
v_call: TRBV27

cdr3_aa: CASSLGGTAPDTQYF
cdr3_nt: TGTGCCAGCAGCTTAGGCGGGACGGCCCCAGATACGCAGTATTTT
j_call: TRBJ2-3
clone_size: NA
d_call: NA
v_call: TRBV11-3

cdr3_aa: CASSGGAIDEQFF
cdr3_nt: TGTGCCAGCAGTGGTGGGGCGATCGATGAGCAGTTCTTC
j_call: TRBJ2-1
clone_size: once
d_call: NA
v_call: TRBV2

cdr3_aa: CASSPPGPINSPLHF
cdr3_nt: TGTGCCAGCAGCCCCCCAGGCCCGATTAATTCACCCCTCCACTTT
j_call: TRBJ1-6
clone_size: NA
d_call: NA
v_call: TRBV3-1/TRBV3-2

cdr3_aa: CASSQDSRGKGYTF
cdr3_nt: TGTGCCAGCAGCCAAGATAGCAGGGGGAAGGGCTACACCTTC
j_call: TRBJ1-2
clone_size: NA
d_call: TRBD1
v_call: TRBV14

cdr3_aa: CASINPGGAPEAFF
cdr3_nt: TGTGCCAGCATCAACCCAGGGGGCGCTCCTGAAGCTTTCTTT
j_call: TRBJ1-1
clone_size: NA
d_call: TRBD1
v_call: TRBV28

cdr3_aa: CASARGPDTQYF
cdr3_nt: TGCGCCAGCGCGCGAGGCCCAGATACGCAGTATTTT
j_call: TRBJ2-3
clone_size: NA
d_call: NA
v_call: TRBV10-2

cdr3_aa: CSVVSRASYEQYF
cdr3_nt: TGCAGCGTTGTTTCCAGGGCGTCCTACGAGCAGTACTTC
j_call: TRBJ2-7
clone_size: NA
d_call: NA
v_call: TRBV29-1

cdr3_aa: CASSPNRIGRKLFF
cdr3_nt: TGTGCCAGCAGCCCAAACCGTATAGGGAGGAAACTGTTTTTT
j_call: TRBJ1-4
clone_size: NA
d_call: NA
v_call: TRBV11-2

cdr3_aa: CASSDLRVDQPQHF
cdr3_nt: TGTGCCAGCAGCGACTTGAGGGTCGATCAGCCCCAGCATTTT
j_call: TRBJ1-5
clone_size: NA
d_call: NA
v_call: TRBV28

cdr3_aa: CASTPQQERHIQYF
cdr3_nt: TGTGCCAGCACCCCCCAACAGGAGCGACACATTCAGTACTTC
j_call: TRBJ2-4
clone_size: many
d_call: NA
v_call: TRBV6-6

cdr3_aa: CATLPAANTGELFF
cdr3_nt: TGTGCCACCTTACCAGCGGCTAACACCGGGGAGCTGTTTTTT
j_call: TRBJ2-2
clone_size: NA
d_call: NA
v_call: TRBV2